Each of the 19 T cell receptor beta chains below was sequenced from the same sample in a study of shared clonotypes between healthy human individuals. Clones were read by immunoSEQ multiplex PCR, and TCRdb kept only the in-frame ones, dropping some. Found here are about 510,000 clones, 90% to 96% of them singletons; the top ten hold 0.06%. Sequenced sample: naive CD4+ T cells sorted from blood. Noted subset: CD45RA+ positively selected. The receptor set was obtained from a woman aged 25 to 39 in good health.

The rearrangement links TRBV19 to TRBJ2-7; D remains ambiguous. The germline V gene encodes CDR1 LNHDA and CDR2 SQIVND (reference sequence). This CDR3 has 13 amino acids. With 6 bases removed from V and 2 bases from J, the gap between germline ends came to 11 bases. CDR3 residues: CASSTSFAYEQYF. The CDR3 DNA reads TGTGCCAGTAGCACATCTTTTGCCTACGAGCAGTACTTC.

The J gene is TRBJ1-1, the V gene TRBV6-6; unclear D gene. There are 13 residues in the CDR3. CDR1 MNHNY and CDR2 SVGAGI come from the germline V gene (reference sequence). The germline V and J ends were trimmed by 2 bases and 1 base, with 5 bases remaining between them. The CDR3 here is CASSYGGNTEAFF. Here the CDR3 DNA reads TGTGCCAGCAGTTACGGAGGGAACACTGAAGCTTTCTTT.

This chain links TRBV5-6 with TRBJ1-2; 8 bases are a match to TRBD1. The length of the CDR3 is 15 residues. Unmatched junction bases numbered 5, after V lost 2 bases and J lost 2 bases. Germline-derived CDR1 and CDR2 are SGHDT and YYEEEE. The DNA for the CDR3 is TGTGCCAGCAGCTTCCCGGGACAGGCCAACTATGGCTACACCTTC. Its translation is CASSFPGQANYGYTF.

The V gene is TRBV7-9, the J gene TRBJ2-7, with 9 nucleotides matching TRBD2. The CDR3 extends over 14 amino acids. The germline gives CDR1 SEHNR, CDR2 FQNEAQ (reference sequence). V gave up 6 bases and J gave up 5 bases; unmatched junction bases: 8. CDR3 DNA: TGTGCCAGCAGGGTTAGCGGGAGTCTCCACGAGCAGTACTTC. Protein: CASRVSGSLHEQYF.

This rearrangement joins TRBV5-4 to TRBJ2-1; tentatively, D is TRBD1 or TRBD2 (5 bases each). The CDR3 is 14 amino acids. In germline, CDR1 is SGHNT, CDR2 YYREEE (reference sequence). The V end lost 5 bases, the J end lost 6 bases, and 15 bases lay between the germline ends. CDR3 sequence reads: CASRKGEPLNEQFF. CDR3 DNA sequence: TGTGCCAGCAGAAAAGGGGAGCCCCTCAATGAGCAGTTCTTC.

CDR3 DNA: TGCGCCAGCAGCTTGGAGGCCAGAGCCCAAGAGACCCAGTACTTC. This sequence encodes CASSLEARAQETQYF. The chain links TRBV5-1 to TRBJ2-5; D uncertain. The CDR3 runs to 15 residues. Germline V CDR1 and CDR2: SGHRS, YFSETQ. V lost 0 bases and J lost 1, with 10 bases in between.

This clone was seen only once. The V gene is TRBV2, the J gene TRBJ1-2; D is undetermined. This CDR3 is 16 amino acids long. Germline V gene sequence: CDR1 SNHLY, CDR2 FYNNEI. V was pared by 4 bases and J by 0 bases, with 15 bases between. CDR3: CASSVTTGLANYGYTF. Written as DNA, the CDR3 is TGTGCCAGCAGTGTTACAACGGGTTTAGCTAACTATGGCTACACCTTC.

The chain employs TRBV6-4 and TRBJ1-6; D is unclear. V was pared by 6 bases and J by 0 bases, with 9 bases between. Germline V CDR1 and CDR2: MRHNA, SNTAGT. CDR3 length: 15 residues. The CDR3 spells CASRISSSYNSPLHF. The DNA for the CDR3 is TGTGCCAGCAGAATCAGCAGCTCCTATAATTCACCCCTCCACTTT.

The chain couples TRBV10-3 to TRBJ2-5; no definite D call. In germline, CDR1 is ENHRY, CDR2 SYGVKD. The V end lost 3 bases, the J end lost 2 bases, and 7 bases lay between the germline ends. The CDR3 covers 13 residues. The CDR3 DNA reads as TGTGCCATCAGTGAAAGGGAACAAGAGACCCAGTACTTC. Amino acid sequence: CAISEREQETQYF.

This chain uses TRBV5-6 with TRBJ2-1; a weak D match, TRBD1 (5 bases). Trimming pared 6 bases from V and 1 base from J, leaving 20 bases between. The CDR3 covers 17 residues. Looked up from germline, CDR1 is SGHDT and CDR2 is YYEEEE. CDR3 amino acids: CASNDRPYSKSYNEQFF. The DNA of the CDR3 is TGTGCCAGCAACGACAGACCATACTCCAAGTCCTACAATGAGCAGTTCTTC.

The chain carries TRBV28 and TRBJ2-7; D remains unclear. The CDR3 covers 13 residues. CDR1 and CDR2 from the germline V gene are MDHEN and SYDVKM. V dropped 1 base and J dropped 5 bases, with 9 bases sitting between them. The CDR3 loop reads CASSLYSGNEQYF. The CDR3 region has the DNA TGTGCCAGCAGTTTATATTCCGGTAACGAGCAGTACTTC. Using reference TRBV28 and TRBJ2-7 for the parts outside the CDR3, the full variable domain is DVKVTQSSRYLVKRTGEKVFLECVQDMDHENMFWYRQDPGLGLRLIYFSYDVKMKEKGDIPEGYSVSREKKERFSLILESASTNQTSMYLCASSLYSGNEQYFGPGTRLTVT.

The chain has TRBV7-9 and TRBJ2-3; the D is unclear. CDR3 size: 17 residues. Germline values: CDR1 SEHNR, CDR2 FQNEAQ (reference sequence). The V end was cut by 5 bases, the J end by 0 bases, with 18 bases between. CDR3 coding DNA: TGTGCCAGCAGCGGACCCTATTACGCGACTAGCACAGATACGCAGTATTTT. It codes for CASSGPYYATSTDTQYF.

The chain combines TRBV9 with TRBJ2-3, with D possibly being TRBD2 (6 bases). The CDR3 has 14 amino acids. Germline V gene lookup returns CDR1 SGDLS and CDR2 YYNGEE. Between the trimmed V and J ends, which lost 4 bases and 4 bases, there was a span of 13 bases. The CDR3 sequence: CASSPRDSADTQYF. CDR3 in DNA: TGTGCCAGCAGCCCCAGGGACTCCGCAGATACGCAGTATTTT.

This chain joins TRBV4-1 and TRBJ1-3, with unresolved D. Between the trimmed V and J ends, which lost 2 bases and 2 bases, there was a span of 13 bases. Germline V CDR1 and CDR2: MGHRA, YSYEKL. There are 16 residues in the CDR3. The CDR3 region is CASSQLVVLAGNTIYF. The CDR3 nucleotides are TGCGCCAGCAGCCAATTAGTGGTGCTCGCTGGAAACACCATATATTTT.

This clone has just a few counts. The V call is TRBV18, the J call TRBJ2-7; a possible D gene is TRBD1 (6 bases). The length of the CDR3 is 12 residues. V was pared by 5 bases and J by 4 bases, with 9 bases between. The germline V gene encodes CDR1 KGHSH and CDR2 LQKENI. The CDR3 sequence: CASSNQGYEQYF. DNA of the CDR3: TGTGCCAGCTCAAACCAGGGGTACGAGCAGTACTTC. Filled out from reference TRBV18 and TRBJ2-7, the complete variable domain reads NAGVMQNPRHLVRRRGQEARLRCSPMKGHSHVYWYRQLPEEGLKFMVYLQKENIIDESGMPKERFSAEFPKEGPSILRIQQVVRGDSAAYFCASSNQGYEQYFGPGTRLTVT.

This chain links TRBV25-1 with TRBJ2-7; the match to TRBD2 covers 7 bases. The CDR3 totals 17 residues. Trimming cost V 0 bases and J 7 bases; bases outside gene matches: 15. CDR1 and CDR2 (germline): MGHDK, SYGVNS. For the CDR3, the DNA is TGTGCCAGCAGTGAATACCCCGGGAGGACCCTATCTCGGGAGCAGTACTTC. This sequence encodes CASSEYPGRTLSREQYF.

CDR3 bases: TGTGCCACCCGGAGGGGAGGCGGCTCCTACGAGCAGTACTTC. It yields the protein CATRRGGGSYEQYF. V is TRBV5-4 and J is TRBJ2-7, with D possibly TRBD2 on 6 matching bases. The CDR3 is made up of 14 amino acids. Trimming removed 9 bases at V and 0 bases at J, with 16 bases between. Germline-derived CDR1 and CDR2 are SGHNT and YYREEE (reference sequence). Full variable domain (remainder filled in from reference TRBV5-4 and TRBJ2-7): ETGVTQSPTHLIKTRGQQVTLRCSSQSGHNTVSWYQQALGQGPQFIFQYYREEENGRGNFPPRFSGLQFPNYSSELNVNALELDDSALYLCATRRGGGSYEQYFGPGTRLTVT.

The sample holds one count of this clone. The chain combines TRBV21-1 with TRBJ2-1; TRBD2 reflects the table's D call only, with no check against the DNA. TRBV21-1 is recorded as a pseudogene. The CDR3 is 15 amino acids. Here the CDR3 reads CASSKTSRRGNEQFF. Written as DNA, the CDR3 is TGTGCCAGCAGCAAGACTAGCCGGAGAGGCAATGAGCAGTTCTTC.

The V gene is TRBV19, the J gene TRBJ2-1; 14 nucleotides agree with TRBD2. V dropped 3 bases and J dropped 0; count of bases not matched to a gene: 7. The CDR3 is 19 residues long. Germline assignment: CDR1 LNHDA and CDR2 SQIVND (reference sequence). The CDR3 region is CASSMSGLAGASSYNEQFF. The CDR3 DNA reads TGTGCCAGTAGTATGTCGGGACTAGCGGGAGCTAGCTCCTACAATGAGCAGTTCTTC.